This TCR beta chain emerged from a study of technical replicates of blood from several donors. Method: immunoSEQ multiplex PCR; TCRdb's copy keeps in-frame clones and lacks some. The data hold over 70,000 clones, with 95% observed a single time. The CDR3 has 13 residues. V shed 0 bases and J shed 11 bases, with 12 bases lying between them. Germline V gene sequence: CDR1 SGDLS, CDR2 YYNGEE. This clonotype originated in a human donor in good health. This chain connects TRBV9 to TRBJ1-5; D is unresolved. The sequenced sample consisted of T cells isolated from PBMCs. CDR3: CASSVGEDRAQHF. The CDR3 bases are TGTGCCAGCAGCGTAGGGGAGGACCGAGCCCAGCATTTT.